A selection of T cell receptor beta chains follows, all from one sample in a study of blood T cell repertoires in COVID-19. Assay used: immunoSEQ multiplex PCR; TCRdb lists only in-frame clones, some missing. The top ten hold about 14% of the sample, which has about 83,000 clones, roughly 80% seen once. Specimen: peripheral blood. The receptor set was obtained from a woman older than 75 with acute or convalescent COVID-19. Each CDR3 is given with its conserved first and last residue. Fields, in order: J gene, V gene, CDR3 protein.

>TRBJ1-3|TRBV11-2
CASSSRGSWGSGNTIYF
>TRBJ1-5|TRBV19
CASSIEGEAAAWGQPQHF
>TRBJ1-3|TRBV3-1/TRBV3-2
CASSHPLLGTEGNTIYF
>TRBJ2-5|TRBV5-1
CASSVGRAETQYF
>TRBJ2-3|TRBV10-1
CASSQALGGTDTQYF
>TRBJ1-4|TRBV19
CASSQQGLRTNEKLFF
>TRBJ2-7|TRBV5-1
CASSPRIQGLREQYF
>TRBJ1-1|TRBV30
CAWSPGATEAFF
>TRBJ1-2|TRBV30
CAWYRDRVDGYTF
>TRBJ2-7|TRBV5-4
CASSSREFTYEQYF
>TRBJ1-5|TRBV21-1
CASSKSSGEGRDQPQHF
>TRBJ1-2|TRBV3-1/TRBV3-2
CASSPLTGGDYGYTF
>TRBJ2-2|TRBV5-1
CAGRRTGGDTGELFF
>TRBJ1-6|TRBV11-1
CASTSRPSGEAAALHF
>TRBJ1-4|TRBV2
CASSEVYLTAGGEKLFF
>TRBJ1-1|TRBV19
CASSMGSRDDVGATEAFF
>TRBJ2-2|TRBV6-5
CASSYSPSNTGELFF
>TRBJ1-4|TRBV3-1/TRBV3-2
CASSDRFGPQLFF
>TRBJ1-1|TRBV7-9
CASSLRDSDLMNTEAFF
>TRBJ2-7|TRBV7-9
CASGIQGSSSYEQYF
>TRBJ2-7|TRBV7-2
CASSFRQGAGEQYF
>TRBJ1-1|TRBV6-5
CASSLSTGGIGRAFF
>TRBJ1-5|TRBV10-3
CAISEGQGAKGNQPQHF
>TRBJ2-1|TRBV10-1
CASSETAGTGLNEQFF
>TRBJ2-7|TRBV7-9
CASSTGTGGYEQYF
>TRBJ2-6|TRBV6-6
CGGSESGANVLTF
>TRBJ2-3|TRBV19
CASSTREAGEDTQYF
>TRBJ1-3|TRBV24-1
CATSDLRQGGRNTIYF
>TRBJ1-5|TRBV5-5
CASSLFPSNQPQHF
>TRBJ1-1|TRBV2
CASSLDRGPNTEAFF
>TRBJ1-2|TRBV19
CASSLPGGIFFTF
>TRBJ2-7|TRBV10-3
CAISSAQDLNYEQYF
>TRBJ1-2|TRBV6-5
CASSYAGRTGYTF
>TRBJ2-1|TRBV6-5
CASRLSGGALNEQFF
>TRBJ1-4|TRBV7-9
CASSPISGLPKKLFF
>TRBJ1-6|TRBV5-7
CASGTDRGVRSPLHF
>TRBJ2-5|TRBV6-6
CASSIQHPGNQETQYF
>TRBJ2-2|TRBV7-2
CASSVTGGFGGELFF
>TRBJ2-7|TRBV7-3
CASSLISGGDYEQYF
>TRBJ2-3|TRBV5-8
CASSRRTSGGFVTDTQYF
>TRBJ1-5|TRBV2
CASSEGTVLRGSNQPQHF
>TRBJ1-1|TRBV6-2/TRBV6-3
CASSRGVSGGEAFF
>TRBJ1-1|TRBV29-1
CSVDTLNTEAFF
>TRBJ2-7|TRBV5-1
CASSPSGGLEDEQYF
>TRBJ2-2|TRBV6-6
CASSSRIAANTGELFF
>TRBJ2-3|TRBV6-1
CASSSAGVTDTQYF
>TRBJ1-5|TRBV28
CASSTQQGYQPQHF
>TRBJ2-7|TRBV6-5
CASMGTGVGQYF
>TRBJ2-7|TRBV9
CASSLGLASSYEQYF
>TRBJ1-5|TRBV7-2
CASSLVAGSNQPQHF
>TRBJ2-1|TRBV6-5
CASSYSNALAEQFF
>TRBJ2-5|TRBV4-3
CASSQVRLAGTLGTQYF
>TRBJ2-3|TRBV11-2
CASSLAGSGGPGRPDTQYF
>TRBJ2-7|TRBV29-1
CSVEAGQGSEQYF
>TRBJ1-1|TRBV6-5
CASITDGQGNSEAFF
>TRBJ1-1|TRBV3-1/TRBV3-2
CASSQSRGMGTEAFF
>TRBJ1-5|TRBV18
CASSDRGGNQPQHF